This record looks at one T cell receptor beta chain sequence and its context. The antigen remains undetermined. The length of the CDR3 is 15 residues. Germline-derived CDR1 and CDR2 are MNHEY and SVGAGI. The V gene end was trimmed by 2 bases and the J gene end by 1 base; junction bases not matched to a gene: 4. This entry comes from a study of T cell responses to AZD1222 COVID-19 vaccine. Overall study results and limits: Without day 14 samples, only post-peak T cell repertoires were studied. Spike-specific TCR breadth and depth went up after people got two AZD1222 doses. Just 5 to 7 AZD1222 recipients were seropositive at baseline.

Here immunoSEQ multiplex PCR was the method, and the copy in TCRdb shows in-frame clones only, minus some. The repertoire holds approximately 220,000 clones, with approximately 94% as singletons. This receptor was identified in an adult in good health. This sequence joins TRBV6-5 and TRBJ1-1; TRBD1 aligns across 7 bases. Sequenced here: peripheral blood, sampled on day 0 of MenACWY control vaccination. The CDR3 sequence: CASSYTNRGNTEAFF. The CDR3 DNA is TGTGCCAGCAGTTACACGAACAGGGGGAACACTGAAGCTTTCTTT.